This is a list of T cell receptor beta chains from one sample in a study of patients and donors after allogeneic stem cell transplantation. TCRdb passed the RT-PCR reads through MiXCR, listing each CDR3 protein once. Of about a million distinct CDR3 sequences in the sample, more than 15% were seen once. The sample was blood, either unsorted or a sorted T cell fraction (not recorded which). The receptor set was obtained from a human donor who was either an allogeneic HSCT recipient or a stem cell or donor lymphocyte infusion donor (not recorded which). It is not recorded whose cells these are; they may come from a transplant donor. Both conserved end residues are part of each CDR3. D genes are given only for firm matches. Size is omitted from some rows. Given values are once, few, many or a class for expanded clones.

D gene,clone size,V gene,J gene,CDR3 DNA,CDR3 protein
-,few,TRBV12-3/TRBV12-4,TRBJ2-7,TGTGCCAGCAGTTCCTCGGAGGCCTACGAGCAGTACTTC,CASSSSEAYEQYF
-,once,TRBV6-5,TRBJ2-7,TGTGTCAGCAGTTACCCGCCGGGGTACGAGCAGTACTTC,CVSSYPPGYEQYF
-,few,TRBV27,TRBJ1-6,TGTGCCTCCCGGGCGGCTCATAATTCACCCCTCCACTTT,CASRAAHNSPLHF
-,-,TRBV12-3/TRBV12-4,TRBJ2-5,TGTGCCAGCAATATGTGGGGGGAAGAGACCCAGTACTTC,CASNMWGEETQYF
-,few,TRBV12-3/TRBV12-4,TRBJ1-6,TGTGCCAGCAGCCCCCTCGGGTTCTCACCCCTCCACTTT,CASSPLGFSPLHF
-,few,TRBV30,TRBJ1-1,TGTGCCTGGACCACAGGTTACACTGAAGCTTTCTTT,CAWTTGYTEAFF
-,-,TRBV21-1,TRBJ2-7,TGTGCCAGCAGCAAAGCACCCTACGAGCAGTACTTC,CASSKAPYEQYF
TRBD2,-,TRBV20-1,TRBJ2-3,TGCAGTGCTACCCCCGGGACTAGAAGCACAGATACGCAGTATTTT,CSATPGTRSTDTQYF
-,-,TRBV14,TRBJ1-4,TGTGCCAGCAGCCAGGGGCTGGGCAGGGAAGCTAATGAAAAACTGTTTTTT,CASSQGLGREANEKLFF
-,many,TRBV12-3/TRBV12-4,TRBJ2-6,TGTGCCAGCACCCTCATAGGGGGTCCCAACGTCCTGACTTTC,CASTLIGGPNVLTF
TRBD1,once,TRBV18,TRBJ1-2,TGTGCCAGCTCGCCCGCTCAGACAGGGACGGGCGGCTACACCTTC,CASSPAQTGTGGYTF
TRBD1,-,TRBV11-3,TRBJ2-7,TGTGCCAGCAGCTTAGATGCGGGGACAGGGTGGAACGAGCAGTACTTC,CASSLDAGTGWNEQYF
-,-,TRBV4-3,TRBJ2-1,TGCGCCAGCAGCCAAGATAGTGGACCCGATGAGCAGTTCTTC,CASSQDSGPDEQFF
-,-,TRBV20-1,TRBJ2-7,TGCAGTGCTAGAGAGACCGGTACCCTTGTCGAGCAGTACTTC,CSARETGTLVEQYF
-,few,TRBV27,TRBJ2-3,TGTGCCAGCAGATACTGGACGATCAACGGTCCAGATACGCAGTATTTT,CASRYWTINGPDTQYF
TRBD2,-,TRBV11-1,TRBJ2-1,TGTGCCAGCAGCCCAAGGACTAGCGGGGCCTACTCCTACAATGAGCAGTTCTTC,CASSPRTSGAYSYNEQFF
-,few,TRBV5-1,TRBJ2-6,TGCGCCAGCAGCCCACGGGAAACTGGGGCCAACGTCCTGACTTTC,CASSPRETGANVLTF
-,-,TRBV6-5,TRBJ2-7,TGTGCCAGCTGGGGCGGTGAGGGCGAGCAGTACTTC,CASWGGEGEQYF
-,-,TRBV27,TRBJ1-1,TGTGCCAGCAGTTGGTTGGGCCCCTACTCCTGGGCTGAAGCTTTCTTT,CASSWLGPYSWAEAFF
TRBD1,many,TRBV12-3/TRBV12-4,TRBJ1-1,TGTGCCAGCAGTCCGTTGACAGGGGCAGGGAACACTGAAGCTTTCTTT,CASSPLTGAGNTEAFF
TRBD2,few,TRBV9,TRBJ2-5,TGTGCCAGCAGCGTAGGAGGCGGGGGGTACCAAGAGACCCAGTACTTC,CASSVGGGGYQETQYF
-,few,TRBV6-2/TRBV6-3,TRBJ1-5,TGTGCCAGCAGCCAACAAGGGCGGGAAAATCAGCCCCAGCATTTT,CASSQQGRENQPQHF
-,-,TRBV4-1,TRBJ1-5,TGCGCCAGCAGCCAAGCTGGGAAGGGGCCCCAGCATTTT,CASSQAGKGPQHF
-,few,TRBV15,TRBJ2-3,TGTGCCACCAGCAGCGACTCCCCCGGGTCCCCAACAGATACGCAGTATTTT,CATSSDSPGSPTDTQYF
-,-,TRBV10-3,TRBJ1-3,TGTGCCATCAGTGATCGGGGGACATCTAGCTCTGGAAACACCATATATTTT,CAISDRGTSSSGNTIYF
-,-,TRBV30,TRBJ2-7,TGTGCCTGGATCGGCCTCTTCGAGCAGTACTTC,CAWIGLFEQYF
-,-,TRBV7-8,TRBJ2-5,TGTGCCAGCAGCCCTGTACAGGGTATGCGGGAGACCCAGTACTTC,CASSPVQGMRETQYF
-,-,TRBV20-1,TRBJ1-1,TGCAGTGCTAGAGATCGGGGGGCAGGGAACACTGAAGCTTTCTTT,CSARDRGAGNTEAFF
-,many,TRBV29-1,TRBJ1-4,TGCAGCGCCGGTGAGCGGTACAAAAATGAAAAACTGTTTTTT,CSAGERYKNEKLFF
-,-,TRBV20-1,TRBJ2-5,TGCAGTGCTAGAGATGGGGCTTGGGGAGAGACCCAGTACTTC,CSARDGAWGETQYF
TRBD1,-,TRBV7-9,TRBJ1-1,TGTGCCAGCAGCTGGACAGGGGCGGCCACTGAAGCTTTCTTT,CASSWTGAATEAFF
-,-,TRBV10-3,TRBJ2-1,TGTGCCATCAGTGAGGGGGCGGGATCCATGATGGATGAGCAGTTCTTC,CAISEGAGSMMDEQFF
-,-,TRBV4-2,TRBJ2-7,TGTGCCAGCAGCGTACCCGACTCCTACGAGCAGTACTTC,CASSVPDSYEQYF
-,-,TRBV5-5,TRBJ2-2,TGTGCCAGCAGCTCACACACCGGGGAGCTGTTTTTT,CASSSHTGELFF
TRBD1,-,TRBV11-2,TRBJ2-7,TGTGCCAGCAGCTTAGATCGGGACAGCCTCACCTACGAGCAGTACTTC,CASSLDRDSLTYEQYF
TRBD2,-,TRBV5-1,TRBJ2-1,TGCGCCAGCAGCTCCATGCTGGGTCTAGCGGGGTACAGAGATGAGCAGTTCTTC,CASSSMLGLAGYRDEQFF
-,few,TRBV11-2,TRBJ2-5,TGTGCCAGCAGCCCCCGTACGCCCTCGGGCGGAGAGACCCAGTACTTC,CASSPRTPSGGETQYF
-,few,TRBV27,TRBJ2-7,TGTGCCAGCAGTTTAGTAGCGCCGACTTCCACCTACGAGCAGTACTTC,CASSLVAPTSTYEQYF
-,few,TRBV11-1,TRBJ2-7,TGTGCCAGCAGCCTATGGGGGGAGAACATCCCCTACGAGCAGTACTTC,CASSLWGENIPYEQYF
-,-,TRBV27,TRBJ1-4,TGTGCCAGCAGTTCCTACCGGGCCAAGGGAGAAAAACTGTTTTTT,CASSSYRAKGEKLFF
-,few,TRBV15,TRBJ1-2,TGTGCCACCAGCAATGTATGGGGTAACTATGGCTACACCTTC,CATSNVWGNYGYTF
TRBD2,-,TRBV7-9,TRBJ2-7,TGTGCCAGCAGCACGGTTGGCGGGGGTTCCTACGAGCAGTACTTC,CASSTVGGGSYEQYF
-,few,TRBV4-3,TRBJ2-3,TGCGCCAGCAGCCAAGAGGGGGCCACCACAGATACGCAGTATTTT,CASSQEGATTDTQYF